This T cell receptor (beta chain) was profiled in a study of T cell responses to AZD1222 COVID-19 vaccine. On the study more broadly: The analysis combined second doses at about 4 or about 12 weeks. Study results and limitations: Spike was spanned by vaccine-associated CD4 TCRs, with dominance at 160-218 and 743-854. Targeting of unmutated variant regions was reportedly seen in nearly half of spike-specific TCRs.

Here immunoSEQ multiplex PCR was the method, and the copy in TCRdb shows in-frame clones only, minus some. The sample lists about 67,000 clones; 80% to 85% were seen once. This CDR3 comprises 14 residues. CDR1 and CDR2 (germline): SGHRS, YFSETQ. V lost 0 bases, J lost 7 bases, and 2 bases stayed unmatched. As to this clone: As yet, its antigen is unknown.

The sequence was collected from an adult in good health. V and J are TRBV5-1 and TRBJ2-3; 10 nucleotides agree with TRBD1. The sequenced sample was peripheral blood, obtained on day 0 of AZD1222 vaccination. The CDR3 spells CASSLGQGAYTQYF. The CDR3 DNA follows: TGCGCCAGCAGCTTGGGACAGGGGGCCTATACGCAGTATTTT.